This T cell receptor (beta chain) was found in a study of tumor-infiltrating lymphocytes in primary liver carcinoma. Study overall: Productive TCRbeta reads per sample were roughly 3.5 to 7.5 million, not differing by tissue. Study findings and constraints: Top clones occupying all five tumor regions numbered only about 8-25%.

Co-extraction yielded RNA and DNA from around 20-30 mg of unsorted bulk tissue. Subjects presented with primary liver carcinoma managed by surgical resection. TCR beta cDNA was prepared out of roughly 0.45 ug total RNA by means of a constant-region primer. Libraries for TCR beta were built through three nested multiplex PCR rounds, which together made up a slightly modified ARM-PCR procedure. Each of the first two PCR rounds ran roughly 10 cycles with TRBV1-TRBV30 forward and C-beta reverse primers. Each CDR3 protein is one row after TCRdb ran MiXCR on the multiplex PCR reads. The sample has 99,000 or so distinct CDR3 sequences, about 70% seen once. Germline V lookup: CDR1 SGHAT, CDR2 FQNNGV. The CDR3 has 16 residues. Worth noting for this clonotype: Its antigen remains unidentified. An end of the junction differs from the germline gene, which may be a read error.

V and J are TRBV11-2 and TRBJ2-1, with 7 bases lining up with TRBD2. Sequencing was done on a sample of liver tumor tissue from sampling region 5. The subset is: tumor region T5, tumor centre. This clonotype was obtained from a woman between 55 and 75 years old with primary liver carcinoma and hepatitis B virus infection. CDR3 sequence reads: CGSSLDLTGGGDEQFF. In nucleotides, the CDR3 is TGTGGCAGCAGCTTAGATCTGACGGGCGGGGGTGATGAGCAGTTCTTC.